The 21 T cell receptor beta chains below were found in one sample sequenced in a study of cytomegalovirus exposure and HLA in healthy donors (dated by TCRdb to about 2017). Library creation used the immunoSEQ multiplex PCR assay. This immuneACCESS table, as held by TCRdb, lists in-frame sequences with V and J called but not all clones. Of the missing ones, under half trace to an unresolved V gene in checked studies; the others have no known cause. The sample table shows around 190,000 clones, and roughly nine tenths are seen once. The ten largest clones represent 7.2% of the sample. Sequenced material: PBMCs. The receptors were gathered from a man in his thirties or forties in good health and CMV-seropositive.

The chain links TRBV9 to TRBJ2-3, with 10 bases fitting TRBD2. The CDR3 loop spans 14 amino acids. J was trimmed by 3 bases and V by 8 bases; bases with no gene match: 6. CDR1 is SGDLS and CDR2 is YYNGEE in the germline V gene. CDR3 sequence: CASSLAGGTDTQYF. CDR3 bases: TGTGCCAGTTCATTAGCGGGAGGAACAGATACGCAGTATTTT.

The rearrangement uses TRBV28 and TRBJ1-2; 8 positions agree with TRBD1. Germline V lookup: CDR1 MDHEN, CDR2 SYDVKM. The V segment lost 7 bases and the J segment 0 bases; nucleotides outside the gene matches: 7. This CDR3 is built from 15 residues. The CDR3 is CASIDRTGTNYGYTF. The CDR3 DNA is TGTGCCAGCATAGACCGGACAGGGACTAACTATGGCTACACCTTC.

The gene calls are TRBV7-6 and TRBJ1-2; D is unresolved. CDR3 length equals 14 residues. From germline, CDR1 is SGHVS and CDR2 FNYEAQ. Deletions cut 2 bases from V and 7 bases from J, with 14 bases between. CDR3 residues: CASSLSLGTSGYTF. CDR3 nucleotides: TGTGCCAGCAGCTTAAGTCTAGGCACGAGTGGCTACACCTTC. Combining the CDR3 with reference TRBV7-6 and TRBJ1-2 gives the whole variable domain GAGVSQSPRYKVTKRGQDVALRCDPISGHVSLYWYRQALGQGPEFLTYFNYEAQQDKSGLPNDRFSAERPEGSISTLTIQRTEQRDSAMYRCASSLSLGTSGYTFGSGTRLTVV.

The chain joins TRBV4-1 to TRBJ1-1; TRBD1 might be the D (5 bases). Trimming left V 1 base short and J 4 bases short, with 10 bases between. The CDR3 spans 14 residues. Germline values: CDR1 MGHRA, CDR2 YSYEKL. The CDR3 nucleotides are TGCGCCAGCAGCCAAGTGGCAGGGTCCACTGAAGCTTTCTTT. Translating gives CASSQVAGSTEAFF.

The rearrangement links TRBV4-2 to TRBJ2-7; 11 bases map to TRBD2. CDR3 length: 15 residues. V dropped 5 bases and J dropped 9; count of bases not matched to a gene: 12. CDR1 and CDR2 (germline): LGHNA, YNFKEQ. The CDR3, as DNA: TGTGCCAGCAGCGAGACTAGCGGGGACCCTGTTGGGCAGTACTTC. Translated: CASSETSGDPVGQYF.

The CDR3 is CASSGGGVIQPQHF. As DNA, the CDR3 is TGTGCCAGCAGTGGAGGGGGGGTGATTCAGCCCCAGCATTTT. V usage is TRBV28 and J usage is TRBJ1-5; D is possibly TRBD1 (6 bases). Germline loops: CDR1 MDHEN, CDR2 SYDVKM. This CDR3 spans 14 amino acids. The V end was cut by 5 bases, the J end by 6 bases, with 14 bases between.

This clone is a singleton in its sample. This chain connects TRBV12-5 to TRBJ2-1; 8 bases map to TRBD2. With V trimmed by 7 bases and J by 1 base, 3 bases remained unmatched. CDR3 length equals 14 residues. The germline V gene encodes CDR1 LGHNT and CDR2 FRNRAP. CDR3 protein: CASDAGGSYNEQFF. The CDR3, as DNA: TGTGCTAGTGACGCGGGAGGTTCCTACAATGAGCAGTTCTTC.

J is TRBJ2-7 and V is TRBV6-6; 11 nucleotides match TRBD1. The germline gives CDR1 MNHNY, CDR2 SVGAGI (reference sequence). Unmatched junction bases numbered 6, after V lost 5 bases and J lost 3 bases. The CDR3 is 15 amino acids. The CDR3 DNA follows: TGTGCCAGCAGTGCCCCGGACAGGGGGCTCTACGAGCAGTACTTC. This gives the protein CASSAPDRGLYEQYF.

V and J are TRBV6-6 and TRBJ2-2, with D tentatively TRBD1 (6 bases). The CDR3 spans 15 residues. Trimming stripped 4 bases from V and 1 base from J, with 10 bases between. In germline, CDR1 is MNHNY, CDR2 SVGAGI (reference sequence). CDR3 residues: CASSSQGMNTGELFF. The CDR3 region has the DNA TGTGCCAGCAGTTCACAGGGAATGAACACCGGGGAGCTGTTTTTT.

The CDR3 region has the DNA TGTGCCAGCAGGGTGACAGGGGGAGAGACCCAGTACTTC. It yields the protein CASRVTGGETQYF. The chain links TRBV2 to TRBJ2-5, with TRBD1 matching over 9 bases. The J segment lost 4 bases and the V segment lost 6 bases, leaving 3 bases of the junction unmatched. Germline lookup yields CDR1 SNHLY and CDR2 FYNNEI. This CDR3 contains 13 residues.

The chain has TRBV7-2 and TRBJ1-3, with 7 bases matching TRBD1. Germline values: CDR1 SGHTA, CDR2 FQGNSA. The CDR3 runs 15 residues. The junction had 7 bases not matched to a gene; V was cut back by 4 bases and J by 4 bases. CDR3 region: CASSYTQGSGNTIYF. DNA for the CDR3: TGTGCCAGCAGCTACACACAGGGGTCAGGAAACACCATATATTTT.

The V and J genes are TRBV9 and TRBJ1-1; no clear D. This CDR3 contains 15 residues. The germline V and J ends were trimmed by 4 bases and 0 bases, with 13 bases remaining between them. Germline CDR1 SGDLS, CDR2 YYNGEE. CDR3 nucleotide sequence: TGTGCCAGCAGCCCCCAAACGGGGATGAACACTGAAGCTTTCTTT. Residues: CASSPQTGMNTEAFF.

The rearrangement links TRBV7-2 to TRBJ1-1; TRBD1 matches 7 bases. The CDR3 contains 16 residues. The germline V gene encodes CDR1 SGHTA and CDR2 FQGNSA. Trimming removed 5 bases from V and 7 bases from J; junction bases left unmatched: 16. The CDR3, as DNA: TGTGCCAGCAGCGCTCGACAGGGTCCCTCTTGGAGTGAAGCTTTCTTT. The encoded protein is CASSARQGPSWSEAFF.

The genes are TRBV11-2 and TRBJ1-2; D gene uncertain. Germline V gene sequence: CDR1 SGHAT, CDR2 FQNNGV. CDR3 size: 14 residues. Trimming removed 2 bases at V and 4 bases at J, with 11 bases between. The CDR3 DNA sequence: TGTGCCAGCAGCTTAAGCAGGACCCCCTATGGCTACACCTTC. It translates to CASSLSRTPYGYTF.

This chain links TRBV27 with TRBJ2-5; D gene ambiguous. The CDR3 is made up of 13 amino acids. Trimming took 0 bases from V and 4 from J, leaving 6 bases between them. Looked up from germline, CDR1 is MNHEY and CDR2 is SMNVEV (reference sequence). The CDR3 loop reads CASSLSSVETQYF. The CDR3 nucleotides read TGTGCCAGCAGTTTATCGAGCGTAGAGACCCAGTACTTC.

This chain links TRBV11-1 with TRBJ2-7, with 8 bases aligning to TRBD1. Losses at the gene ends were 5 bases for V and 3 bases for J; bases not matched to a gene: 6. The germline V gene has CDR1 SGHAT and CDR2 FQDESV (reference sequence). The CDR3 totals 14 residues. CDR3 DNA: TGTGCCAGCAGCAAGGACAGGGCGTTCTACGAGCAGTACTTC. It specifies CASSKDRAFYEQYF.

The gene calls are TRBV14 and TRBJ2-3, with 7 bases lining up with TRBD1. Germline assignment: CDR1 SGHDN and CDR2 FVKESK. Unmatched junction bases numbered 8, after V lost 2 bases and J lost 3 bases. The CDR3 extends over 16 amino acids. CDR3 nucleotide sequence: TGTGCCAGCAGCCAACGACAGGGTTTCTCAACAGATACGCAGTATTTT. Translation: CASSQRQGFSTDTQYF. Full variable domain (remainder filled in from reference TRBV14 and TRBJ2-3): EAGVTQFPSHSVIEKGQTVTLRCDPISGHDNLYWYRRVMGKEIKFLLHFVKESKQDESGMPNNRFLAERTGGTYSTLKVQPAELEDSGVYFCASSQRQGFSTDTQYFGPGTRLTVL.

J is TRBJ1-2 and V is TRBV6-5; D is unresolved. Germline CDR1 reads MNHEY; CDR2 reads SVGAGI. With 0 bases removed from V and 2 bases from J, the gap between germline ends came to 10 bases. This CDR3 is built from 15 residues. The CDR3 spells CASSYSRGYNYGYTF. The CDR3 DNA is TGTGCCAGCAGTTACTCTAGAGGGTACAACTATGGCTACACCTTC.

This clone appeared once. The chain uses TRBV6-5 and TRBJ2-5; D gene uncertain. V was pared by 5 bases and J by 5 bases, with 18 bases between. From germline, CDR1 is MNHEY and CDR2 SVGAGI. The CDR3 totals 15 residues. CDR3 DNA: TGTGCCAGCAGTATAGGCAGGAGTTCGTGGGAGACCCAGTACTTC. Translating gives CASSIGRSSWETQYF.

The chain links TRBV11-3 to TRBJ2-2; tentative D call: TRBD1 (6 bases). Between the trimmed V and J ends, which lost 5 bases and 1 base, there was a span of 11 bases. Germline CDR1 is SGHNT and CDR2 is YENEEA. This CDR3 has 15 amino acids. The DNA for the CDR3 is TGTGCCAGCAGCCCTCAGACAGGGAACACCGGGGAGCTGTTTTTT. Translated, it gives CASSPQTGNTGELFF. The full variable domain, rest sourced from reference TRBV11-3 and TRBJ2-2, is EAGVVQSPRYKIIEKKQPVAFWCNPISGHNTLYWYLQNLGQGPELLIRYENEEAVDDSQLPKDRFSAERLKGVDSTLKIQPAELGDSAVYLCASSPQTGNTGELFFGEGSRLTVL.

CDR3 sequence: CASSISEKNIQYF. The CDR3 DNA is TGTGCCAGTAGTATAAGCGAGAAAAACATTCAGTACTTC. V gene TRBV19 combines with J gene TRBJ2-4; D is ambiguous. The V and J ends lost 2 bases and 4 bases respectively, with 6 bases between them. This CDR3 is built from 13 residues. Germline CDR1 and CDR2: LNHDA and SQIVND (reference sequence). The variable domain in full, completed from reference TRBV19 and TRBJ2-4, reads DGGITQSPKYLFRKEGQNVTLSCEQNLNHDAMYWYRQDPGQGLRLIYYSQIVNDFQKGDIAEGYSVSREKKESFPLTVTSAQKNPTAFYLCASSISEKNIQYFGAGTRLSVL.